This TCR beta chain was captured by sequencing in a study of T cell responses to AZD1222 COVID-19 vaccine. From germline, CDR1 is SGHNT and CDR2 YENEEA. This CDR3 comprises 12 residues. Trimming removed 4 bases at V and 8 bases at J, with 9 bases between. Some clones are missing from TCRdb's copy, which holds only in-frame ones; the method was immunoSEQ multiplex PCR. The sample records over 150,000 clones, approximately 92% being singletons. The sequenced sample was peripheral blood, obtained on day 0 of AZD1222 vaccination. This receptor was identified in an adult in good health. The chain recombines TRBV11-3 with TRBJ2-1, with D possibly TRBD2 on 5 matching bases. The CDR3 coding sequence is TGTGCCAGCAGCTCCACGGGGTATGAGCAGTTCTTC. Translated, it gives CASSSTGYEQFF. Filled out from reference TRBV11-3 and TRBJ2-1, the complete variable domain reads EAGVVQSPRYKIIEKKQPVAFWCNPISGHNTLYWYLQNLGQGPELLIRYENEEAVDDSQLPKDRFSAERLKGVDSTLKIQPAELGDSAVYLCASSSTGYEQFFGPGTRLTVL.